A selection of T cell receptor beta chains follows, all from one sample in a study of T cell repertoires in cytomegalovirus infection. One entry per CDR3 protein, called by TCRdb with MiXCR from the reads. The sample yields 450,000 to 550,000 distinct CDR3 sequences, 16% seen once. What was sequenced was CD8+ T cells from PBMCs. Receptors were obtained from a human donor in good health (CMV status not recorded). Some clones in this sample may be carry-over from other donors' samples. The CDR3 runs from the conserved cysteine through the conserved F or W. Fields, in order: D gene, clone size, V gene, J gene, CDR3 DNA, CDR3 protein. A D gene is named only where the DNA matches it firmly. A row's size may be missing; if present it is once, few, many or a size class.

D: .
size: many
V: TRBV19
J: TRBJ2-7
DNA: TGTGCCAGTAGCAACCGAGACCGATCCTACGAGCAGTACTTC
CDR3: CASSNRDRSYEQYF

D: TRBD2
size: few
V: TRBV7-3
J: TRBJ2-7
DNA: TGTGCCAGCAGCTTAACAGGGCTAGCGGGGGACTACTACGAGCAGTACTTC
CDR3: CASSLTGLAGDYYEQYF

D: .
size: few
V: TRBV2
J: TRBJ1-6
DNA: TGTGCCAGCAGTGAGGGACATACTAATTCACCCCTCCACTTT
CDR3: CASSEGHTNSPLHF

D: TRBD2
size: .
V: TRBV27
J: TRBJ2-7
DNA: TGTGCCAGCGCCCGGGGGGGGGTTTACGAGCAGTACTTC
CDR3: CASARGGVYEQYF

D: .
size: many
V: TRBV7-9
J: TRBJ2-7
DNA: TGTGCCAGCAGCCATCCACAGGGTTTCGATGAGCAGTACTTC
CDR3: CASSHPQGFDEQYF

D: .
size: many
V: TRBV7-8
J: TRBJ2-7
DNA: TGTGCCAGCAGCACCAGACAGGACTACGAGCAGTACTTC
CDR3: CASSTRQDYEQYF

D: .
size: many
V: TRBV27
J: TRBJ1-5
DNA: TGTGCCAGCAGTCCTACGGGGCAGCCCCAGCATTTT
CDR3: CASSPTGQPQHF

D: .
size: .
V: TRBV5-1
J: TRBJ2-1
DNA: TGCGCCAGCAGCTTGGTCGGGGTAAGGTCCTACAATGAGCAGTTCTTC
CDR3: CASSLVGVRSYNEQFF

D: TRBD2
size: .
V: TRBV27
J: TRBJ2-7
DNA: TGTGCCAGCAGTCCGTCAAGCGGGAATGCAAACTACGATCAGTACTTC
CDR3: CASSPSSGNANYDQYF

D: TRBD2
size: .
V: TRBV19
J: TRBJ2-2
DNA: TGTGCCAGTAGTCATAGCGGGTTGAACACCGGGGAGCTGTTTTTT
CDR3: CASSHSGLNTGELFF

D: .
size: many
V: TRBV28
J: TRBJ2-1
DNA: TGTGCCAGTGGCGAGCAGTTCTTC
CDR3: CASGEQFF

D: .
size: .
V: TRBV13
J: TRBJ2-7
DNA: TGTGCCAGCAGCCCCCGGGGCCAGTCCTACGAGCAGTACTTC
CDR3: CASSPRGQSYEQYF